This T cell receptor (beta chain) is drawn from a study of cytomegalovirus exposure and HLA in healthy donors (dated by TCRdb to between 2016 and 2019). A note on the overall study: An earlier analysis of some 620 of the donors reported approximately 280 Gb of sequence data and 117 million unique TCR beta sequences obtained from 150 million to 200 million T cells. The study used immunosequencing to profile the T cell repertoires of 600 to 850 subjects and linked those repertoires to cytomegalovirus serostatus. The number of donors typed differed by locus, with roughly 620-630 for A, B, C, DRB1 and DQB1, roughly 550 for DQA1, 606 for DPA1, and around 450 for DPB1. Roughly 300 gigabases of sequencing data and approximately 80 million unique TCR sequences were included in an early release covering 500 to 750 HLA-typed donors. The study aimed to test whether signatures of past pathogen exposure could be identified by cataloging public T cell receptors. Donor age, sex, ethnicity and CMV serostatus were compiled alongside the repertoire data. Among 398 genotyped donors of the cohort, an average of approximately 240,000 unique TCR beta nucleotide sequences were sequenced per donor, roughly a sixth of them non-productive. In a later genetic analysis, genome-wide SNP genotypes for about three fifths of the roughly 670 donors were used, and that subset was treated as a discovery cohort. In an earlier analysis of 587 of the donors, high-throughput TCR beta sequencing was used to judge whether each TCR beta V gene segment behaved as functional or pseudogenic. In addition to the first cohort of several hundred subjects, a separate validation cohort of under 150 different subjects was used. Of the roughly 420 genotyped donors, 65% to 90% were placed in the genetic ancestry cluster associated with self-reported Caucasian donors. Several DR-DQ haplotypes were handled as single units for association and clustering, since linkage in the cohort was strong. All discovery cohort repertoires had been generated using a single sequencing platform. Class I and class II HLA loci were covered by the typing at four-digit resolution. High-throughput TCR immunosequencing, statistical association of individual TCRs with disease status, and machine learning were combined to predict cytomegalovirus infection status. In the later analysis, no new phenotypic data were used to find candidate immune exposures; instead, reliance was placed on TCR beta sequences and their occurrence across donors. A later analysis re-examined previously published TCR beta repertoires from roughly 720 donors and added high-resolution HLA genotyping to investigate patterns of TCR occurrence.

This clone came up a few times. The antigen it binds to is not known. Base qualities are not recorded, but no much larger clone differs from it by a single base. The cohort consisted of hundreds of healthy bone marrow donors. At the time of sampling, all cohort members were nominally healthy, though unrecorded immune exposures were likely present. The donor was CMV seropositive and belonged to the group of 250 to 300 seropositive cohort members. Every donor gave a peripheral blood sample, and the peripheral blood mononuclear cells from that sample were used for TCR beta sequencing. Genomic DNA was extracted from the blood cell samples with the Qiagen DNeasy Blood Extraction Kit. What the study reported, not specific to this receptor: A later analysis found that most CMV-associated TCR beta chains appeared HLA-restricted, with HLA associations seemingly driven largely by CMV exposure. Seventeen rarely observed V segments, including chromosome 9 orphons, were excluded from the earlier analysis of several hundred of the donors because counts were too low. A later genetic analysis associated a missense DCLRE1C variant with V-gene and J-gene trimming of TCR beta chains, and an independent cohort replicated the association. According to a later genetic analysis, donors in an Asian-associated ancestry cluster had fewer N-insertions in productive TCRs than the roughly 700-donor mean. Assigning TCR associations to individual alleles was difficult when HLA alleles, especially DR and DQ, strongly co-occurred. Across donors, most TCR sequences were observed very rarely, whereas some public TCRs were present in many individuals. The presence/absence analyses assumed that sequencing depth was roughly uniform across donors, and that assumption may not be true. The authors suggested that the approach could potentially be extended to other disease states and immunological phenotypes. A later analysis associated 16,951 TCR beta sequences with specific HLA alleles at a false discovery rate of 0.05. The study gave a list of 150 to 200 TCR beta chains associated with cytomegalovirus. Immune exposure information for the cohort was limited to CMV serostatus. In a later analysis, the rate of TCR association differed among HLA loci, with DRB1 alleles having the most associated TCRs and HLA-C alleles having the fewest. A cluster of highly shared sequence variants was judged likely to be a technical artifact of the sequencing pipeline. This cohort had only TCR beta chains sequenced, and the lack of alpha or paired-chain data limited which features could be detected. The classifier was reported to diagnose cytomegalovirus status with high specificity and sensitivity in both the original cohort and the validation cohort. In vitro tests confirmed that a few of the cytomegalovirus-associated TCR beta chains recognize cytomegalovirus antigens. Broadly in line with IMGT annotations, most TCR beta V segments showed up in productive rearrangements about 90% or about 30% of the time in an earlier analysis of 587 of the donors. Correlated functional status among segregating V segments might be attributable to linkage disequilibrium, but an unknown experimental factor could not be ruled out. A further reported finding was that TCR beta sequences accurately predicted the HLA-A and HLA-B alleles for most subjects in the first cohort. Some IMGT-functional V segments, including TRBV6-2 and TRBV6-3, could not be distinguished by the 87-base-pair reads and were therefore excluded. Because HLA typing was unavailable for some donors at each locus, only the typed subset was used in association tests. Compared with equally common non-associated chains, HLA-associated TCR beta chains in a later analysis were more clonally expanded and had lower generation probabilities. Several of the top co-occurrence clusters appeared to be linked to parvovirus B19, influenza, CMV and Epstein-Barr virus, according to a later analysis.

The CDR3 covers 16 residues, taking in both the cysteine and the phenylalanine. CDR3 DNA is the only sequence kept; it has 48 bases, read in frame from the first base. The germline V gene supplies CDR1 MNHNS and CDR2 SASEGT. Here V drops 1 base and J drops 3 bases, and the junction holds 7 bases not matched to any gene. Library construction relied on the immunoSEQ multiplex PCR assay. A mixture of 60 forward primers for TCR Vbeta segments and 13 reverse primers for TCR Jbeta segments was used in the multiplex PCR. The CDR3 region of rearranged TCR beta genes was amplified from genomic DNA by a multiplex PCR assay. On the Illumina HiSeq System, the amplified TCR beta libraries were sequenced as 87-base-pair reads. Per the authors' processing: In a later analysis, tens of millions of unique TCR beta chains were counted across the 500 to 850 repertoires, and approximately 9.9 million of these chains were shared by at least two donors. Raw reads were error-corrected and collapsed into unique sequences by a nearest-neighbor algorithm in which closely related sequences were merged to remove PCR and sequencing errors. To assign V, D and J gene segments, CDR3 sequences were aligned to IMGT reference sequences. For a sequence to be retained, a match of at least six nucleotides was required to both a V gene segment and a J gene segment. Rearrangements were called productive when the CDR3 lacked stop codons and stayed in frame with V and J; all others were non-productive. Following IMGT convention, CDR3 was defined as the stretch from the second conserved V-encoded cysteine up to the conserved J-encoded phenylalanine. Sequences without an unambiguous match to a single V gene segment were excluded from the earlier analysis of over 500 of the donors. An earlier analysis of 550 to 650 of the donors classified V segments as functional when productive rearrangements were above 56.7% and as segregating when the standard deviation between donors was above 5%. To diagnose cytomegalovirus status from the catalog of TCR beta chain sequences, a statistical classification framework was built. In a later analysis, TCR nucleotide sequences were compared against IMGT/GENE-DB human TR gene sequences so that V and J genes could be assigned. A later analysis assigned CDR3 sequences and most-parsimonious VDJ recombination scenarios with the TCRdist pipeline. A later analysis defined each TCR beta chain by its CDR3 amino acid sequence plus V-gene family, and excluded reads lacking a unique V-gene family. As a way to deal with suspected cross-contamination and a sequencing artifact, a later analysis dropped approximately 590 nucleotide sequences that were highly shared and had low generation probability. In a later analysis, a clonal expansion index was calculated for each public chain from normalized within-repertoire ranks of inferred template counts. In a later analysis, generation probabilities were computed with a VDJ recombination model fitted to out-of-frame rearrangements, and the resulting probabilities were checked against IGoR. A later analysis scored TCR-TCR, TCR-HLA and TCR-CMV co-occurrence with hypergeometric tests, applying a repertoire-size bias correction to TCR pairs. False discovery rates were estimated in a later analysis by permuting HLA or CMV assignments 20 times. In a later analysis, co-occurring TCRs were grouped with DBSCAN, and TCRdist sequence similarity was added when clustering was performed within HLA-allele-positive subsets. Repertoires with fewer than 30,000 or more than 120,000 public chains, plus five repertoires with anomalous nucleotide sharing, were excluded from co-occurrence clustering. The table was pulled from immuneACCESS by TCRdb, which kept in-frame rearrangements only. Such tables lose some clones; where checked, under half of the loss comes from unresolved V genes, and the rest has no known cause. V and J calls and clone size follow that table, whereas D and trimming were derived from the DNA. The sample table holds roughly 170,000 clones, of which around 83% were seen once. The ten largest clones take up more than 0.95% of the sample.

In this chain, TRBV6-1 is recombined with TRBJ2-7; 9 central nucleotides agree with TRBD1. Material for sequencing was PBMCs. The TCR sequence derives from a girl aged 2 to 9 in good health and CMV-seropositive. The CDR3 sequence is CASSEDSWTGDYEQYF. The DNA sequence reads TGTGCCAGCAGTGAAGATTCATGGACAGGGGACTACGAGCAGTACTTC.